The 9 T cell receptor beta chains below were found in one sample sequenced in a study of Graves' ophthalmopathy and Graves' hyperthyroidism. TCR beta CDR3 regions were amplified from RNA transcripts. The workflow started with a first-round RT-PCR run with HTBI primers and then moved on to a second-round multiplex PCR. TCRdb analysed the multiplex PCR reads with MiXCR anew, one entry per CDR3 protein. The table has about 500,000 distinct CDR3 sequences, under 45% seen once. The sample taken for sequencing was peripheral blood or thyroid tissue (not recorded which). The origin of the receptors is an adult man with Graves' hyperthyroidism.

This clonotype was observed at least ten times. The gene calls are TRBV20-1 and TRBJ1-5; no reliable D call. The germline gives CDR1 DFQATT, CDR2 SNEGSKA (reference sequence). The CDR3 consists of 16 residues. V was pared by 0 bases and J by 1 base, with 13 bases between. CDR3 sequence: CSARDILTDSNQPQHF. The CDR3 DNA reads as TGCAGTGCTAGAGATATTTTAACGGACAGCAATCAGCCCCAGCATTTT.

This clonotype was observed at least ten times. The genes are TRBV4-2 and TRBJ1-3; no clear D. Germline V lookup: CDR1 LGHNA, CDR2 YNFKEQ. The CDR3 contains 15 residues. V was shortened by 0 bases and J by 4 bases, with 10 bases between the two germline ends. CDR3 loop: CASSQETSYGNTIYF. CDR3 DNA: TGTGCCAGCAGCCAAGAAACATCTTACGGAAACACCATATATTTT.

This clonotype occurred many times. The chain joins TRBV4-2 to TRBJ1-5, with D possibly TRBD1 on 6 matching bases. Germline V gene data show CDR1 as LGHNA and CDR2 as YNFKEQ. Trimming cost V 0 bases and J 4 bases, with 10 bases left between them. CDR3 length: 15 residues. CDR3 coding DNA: TGTGCCAGCAGCCAAGATGGCCAGGGGAATCAGCCCCAGCATTTT. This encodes CASSQDGQGNQPQHF.

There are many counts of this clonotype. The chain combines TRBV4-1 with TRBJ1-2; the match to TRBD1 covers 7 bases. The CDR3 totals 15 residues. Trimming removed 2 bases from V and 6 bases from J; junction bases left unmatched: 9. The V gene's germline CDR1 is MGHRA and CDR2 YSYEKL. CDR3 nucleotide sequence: TGCGCCAGCAGCCAACAAGACAGGGCCGGGGATGGCTACACCTTC. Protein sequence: CASSQQDRAGDGYTF.

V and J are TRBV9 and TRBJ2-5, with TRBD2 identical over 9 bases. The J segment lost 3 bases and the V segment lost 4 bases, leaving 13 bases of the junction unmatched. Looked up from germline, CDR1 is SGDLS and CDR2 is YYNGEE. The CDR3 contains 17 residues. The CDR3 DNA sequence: TGTGCCAGCAGCCGCCGACCGCCGGGACTAGCCGAAGAGACCCAGTACTTC. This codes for CASSRRPPGLAEETQYF.

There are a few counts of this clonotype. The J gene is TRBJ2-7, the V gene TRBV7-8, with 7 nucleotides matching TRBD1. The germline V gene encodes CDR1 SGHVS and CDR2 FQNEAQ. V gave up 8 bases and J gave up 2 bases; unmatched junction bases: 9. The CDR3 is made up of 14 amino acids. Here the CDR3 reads CASFGSGTAYEQYF. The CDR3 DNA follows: TGTGCCAGCTTCGGATCCGGGACAGCCTACGAGCAGTACTTC.

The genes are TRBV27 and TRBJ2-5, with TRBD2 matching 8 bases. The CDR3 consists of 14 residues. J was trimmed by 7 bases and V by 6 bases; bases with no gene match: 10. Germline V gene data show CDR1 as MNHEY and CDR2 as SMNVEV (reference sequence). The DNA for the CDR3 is TGTGCCAGCAGGGCGGGGGGCCGGATAGGGACCCAGTACTTC. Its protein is CASRAGGRIGTQYF.

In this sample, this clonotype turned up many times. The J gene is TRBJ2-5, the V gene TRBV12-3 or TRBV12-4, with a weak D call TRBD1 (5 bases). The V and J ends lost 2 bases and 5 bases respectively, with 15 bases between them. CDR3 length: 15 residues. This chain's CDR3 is CASSLSSGFQETQYF. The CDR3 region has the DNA TGTGCCAGCAGTTTATCCTCAGGGTTCCAGGAGACCCAGTACTTC.

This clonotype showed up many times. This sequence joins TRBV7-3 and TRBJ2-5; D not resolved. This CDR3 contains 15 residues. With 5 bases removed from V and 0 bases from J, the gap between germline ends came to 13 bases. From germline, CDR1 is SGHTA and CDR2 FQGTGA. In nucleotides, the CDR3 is TGTGCCAGCAGCCAAGAATTTCCATACCAAGAGACCCAGTACTTC. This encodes CASSQEFPYQETQYF.